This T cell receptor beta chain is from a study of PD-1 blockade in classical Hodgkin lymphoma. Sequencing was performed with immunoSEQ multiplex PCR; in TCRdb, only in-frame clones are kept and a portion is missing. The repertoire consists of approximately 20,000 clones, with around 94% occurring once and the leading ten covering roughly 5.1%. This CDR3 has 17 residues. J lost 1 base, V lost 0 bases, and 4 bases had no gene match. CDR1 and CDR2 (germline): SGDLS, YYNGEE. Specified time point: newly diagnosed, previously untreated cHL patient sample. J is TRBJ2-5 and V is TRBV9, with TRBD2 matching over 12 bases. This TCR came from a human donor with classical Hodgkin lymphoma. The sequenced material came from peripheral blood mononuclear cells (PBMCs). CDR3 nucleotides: TGTGCCAGCAGCGTAGGAACTAGCGGGGGGCCCCAAGAGACCCAGTACTTC. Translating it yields CASSVGTSGGPQETQYF.